This T cell receptor (beta chain) was captured in a study of blood T cell repertoires in COVID-19. Study context: Samples representing acute and convalescent COVID-19 were sourced from the United States, Italy and Spain.

Trimming left V 5 bases short and J 1 base short, with 13 bases between. Germline CDR1 MNHNY, CDR2 SVGAGI (reference sequence). This CDR3 spans 15 amino acids. The table came from immunoSEQ multiplex PCR; TCRdb's copy has only in-frame clones and leaves some out. This sample carries around 56,000 clones, 65% to 85% of them seen once, and the ten largest clones take about 3.5%. The sequencing input was peripheral blood. This chain connects TRBV6-6 to TRBJ2-3; D is perhaps TRBD1 (5 bases). This clonotype was obtained from a man aged 60 to 75 with acute or convalescent COVID-19. CDR3 nucleotides: TGTGCCAGCAGTCTTCAGGGCGCAGGCACAGATACGCAGTATTTT. It encodes CASSLQGAGTDTQYF.